Presented here are 7 T cell receptor beta chains from one specimen sequenced in a study of blood T cell repertoires in COVID-19. TCRdb's copy holds only in-frame clones and misses some; the assay was immunoSEQ multiplex PCR. The sample yields over 200,000 clones, roughly four fifths seen once. Sequencing used PBMCs or T cells enriched from blood (not recorded which). The receptor source for this set is a man between 60 and 75 years old who had recovered from COVID-19.

The chain uses TRBV6-5 and TRBJ1-5; 11 positions agree with TRBD1. V shed 7 bases and J 4 bases; nucleotides not matched to a gene: 3. Germline lookup yields CDR1 MNHEY and CDR2 SVGAGI. The CDR3 is made up of 14 amino acids. The CDR3 DNA reads as TGTGCCAGCAAAGGGACAGGGGGTAATCAGCCCCAGCATTTT. Its protein product is CASKGTGGNQPQHF.

This chain uses TRBV19 with TRBJ2-3; 10 nucleotides agree with TRBD2. The CDR3 is 13 amino acids. The junction had 1 base not matched to a gene; V was cut back by 5 bases and J by 5 bases. Per the germline V gene, CDR1 is LNHDA and CDR2 is SQIVND (reference sequence). The CDR3 bases are TGTGCCAGTAGTCTAGCGGGGGTAGATACGCAGTATTTT. Its translation is CASSLAGVDTQYF.

The rearrangement joins TRBV10-3 to TRBJ2-7; the match to TRBD1 covers 11 bases. J lost 7 bases, V lost 3 bases, and 8 bases had no gene match. Germline V gene data show CDR1 as ENHRY and CDR2 as SYGVKD. This CDR3 is built from 15 residues. CDR3 DNA: TGTGCCATCAGTGAACCGGACAGGGGGCTAGAAGAGCAGTACTTC. Residues: CAISEPDRGLEEQYF.

The rearrangement uses TRBV7-2 and TRBJ2-7; D is possibly TRBD2 (5 bases). Trimming cost V 7 bases and J 0 bases, with 13 bases left between them. This CDR3 is 14 amino acids long. CDR1 SGHTA and CDR2 FQGNSA come from the germline V gene. As DNA, the CDR3 is TGTGCCAGCACCTTCTCGCGGGCCTCCTACGAGCAGTACTTC. The encoded protein is CASTFSRASYEQYF.

The chain has TRBV6-2 or TRBV6-3 and TRBJ1-1; D ambiguous. CDR1 is MNHEY and CDR2 is SVGEGT in the germline V gene. The CDR3 has 12 residues. Deletions cut 0 bases from V and 7 bases from J, with 6 bases between. CDR3 protein: CASSYSSFEAFF. In nucleotides, the CDR3 is TGTGCCAGCAGTTACTCGAGCTTTGAAGCTTTCTTT.

V gene TRBV11-2 combines with J gene TRBJ2-5; possibly TRBD2 for D (6 bases). V lost 5 bases and J 2 bases, leaving 15 bases between the germline ends. This CDR3 spans 15 amino acids. Looked up from germline, CDR1 is SGHAT and CDR2 is FQNNGV. CDR3 DNA: TGTGCCAGCAGCAAACCGGGACTGCTACAAGAGACCCAGTACTTC. It translates to CASSKPGLLQETQYF. The full variable domain, completed using reference TRBV11-2 and TRBJ2-5, is EAGVAQSPRYKIIEKRQSVAFWCNPISGHATLYWYQQILGQGPKLLIQFQNNGVVDDSQLPKDRFSAERLKGVDSTLKIQPAKLEDSAVYLCASSKPGLLQETQYFGPGTRLLVL.

This clone was detected a few times. This sequence joins TRBV5-6 and TRBJ2-7; 12 bases agree with TRBD2. CDR3 length: 16 amino acids. After removal of 0 bases from V and 3 bases from J, the junction contained 4 bases not matched to a gene. Germline CDR1 SGHDT, CDR2 YYEEEE. CDR3 in DNA: TGTGCCAGCAGCTTGGTGATGACTAGCGGGGGCTACGAGCAGTACTTC. This gives the protein CASSLVMTSGGYEQYF.